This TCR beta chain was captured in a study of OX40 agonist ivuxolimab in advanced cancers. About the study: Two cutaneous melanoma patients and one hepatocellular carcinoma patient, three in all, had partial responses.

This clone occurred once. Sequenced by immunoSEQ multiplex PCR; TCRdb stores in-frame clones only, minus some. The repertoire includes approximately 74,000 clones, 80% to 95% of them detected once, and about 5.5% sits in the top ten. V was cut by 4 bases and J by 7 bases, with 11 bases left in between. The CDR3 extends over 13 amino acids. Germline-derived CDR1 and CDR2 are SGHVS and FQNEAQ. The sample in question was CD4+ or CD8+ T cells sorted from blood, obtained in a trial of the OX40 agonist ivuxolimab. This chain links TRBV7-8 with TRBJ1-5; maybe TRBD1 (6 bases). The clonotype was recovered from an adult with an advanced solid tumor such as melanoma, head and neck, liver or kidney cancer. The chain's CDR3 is CASSSRGEQPQHF. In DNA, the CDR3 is TGTGCCAGCAGCTCCAGGGGAGAGCAGCCCCAGCATTTT. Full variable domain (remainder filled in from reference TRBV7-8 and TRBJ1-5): GAGVSQSPRYKVAKRGQDVALRCDPISGHVSLFWYQQALGQGPEFLTYFQNEAQLDKSGLPSDRFFAERPEGSVSTLKIQRTQQEDSAVYLCASSSRGEQPQHFGDGTRLSIL.